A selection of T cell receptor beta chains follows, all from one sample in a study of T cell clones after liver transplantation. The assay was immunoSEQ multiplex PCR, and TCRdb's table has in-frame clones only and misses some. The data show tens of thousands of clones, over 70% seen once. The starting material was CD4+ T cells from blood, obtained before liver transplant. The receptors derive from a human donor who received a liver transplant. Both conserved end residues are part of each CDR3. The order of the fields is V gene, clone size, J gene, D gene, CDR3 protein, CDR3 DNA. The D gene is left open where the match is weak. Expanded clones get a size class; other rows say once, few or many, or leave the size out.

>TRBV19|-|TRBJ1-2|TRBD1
CASSTPRTGEANYGYTF
TGTGCCAGTAGTACCCCACGGACAGGGGAGGCTAACTATGGCTACACCTTC
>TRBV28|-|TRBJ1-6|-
CASSLGNAGAPLHF
TGTGCCAGCAGTTTAGGAAATGCAGGGGCACCCCTCCACTTT
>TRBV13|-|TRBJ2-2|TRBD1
CASSLGQGETGELFF
TGTGCCAGCAGCTTGGGACAGGGGGAGACCGGGGAGCTGTTTTTT
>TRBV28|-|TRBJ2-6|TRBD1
CASSSGTGHSGANVLTF
TGTGCCAGCAGCTCCGGGACAGGGCATTCTGGGGCCAACGTCCTGACTTTC
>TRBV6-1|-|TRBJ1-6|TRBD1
CASSATGFQSPLHF
TGTGCCAGCAGCGCGACAGGGTTTCAGTCACCCCTCCACTTT
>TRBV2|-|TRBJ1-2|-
CASTSEGGSPNYGYTF
TGTGCCAGCACTTCGGAAGGAGGGTCACCTAACTATGGCTACACCTTC
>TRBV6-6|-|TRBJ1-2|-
CASSRTASNYGYTF
TGTGCCAGCAGTCGGACAGCTTCTAACTATGGCTACACCTTC
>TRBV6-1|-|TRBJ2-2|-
CASSVLPGQNTGELFF
TGTGCCAGCAGTGTTCTCCCGGGACAGAACACCGGGGAGCTGTTTTTT
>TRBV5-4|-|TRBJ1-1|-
CASRFGGNTEAFF
TGTGCCAGCAGGTTCGGCGGGAACACTGAAGCTTTCTTT
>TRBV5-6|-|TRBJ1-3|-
CASSTSPSRSGNTIYF
TGTGCCAGCAGCACGTCCCCGTCGCGCTCTGGAAACACCATATATTTT
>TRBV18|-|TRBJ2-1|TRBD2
CASSPELAGGRNEQFF
TGTGCCAGCTCCCCCGAACTAGCGGGGGGGAGGAATGAGCAGTTCTTC
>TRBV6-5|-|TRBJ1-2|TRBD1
CASSSYGQGKDYGYTF
TGTGCCAGCAGTTCCTACGGACAGGGGAAAGACTATGGCTACACCTTC
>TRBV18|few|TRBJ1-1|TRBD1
CASSPGQGMNTEAFF
TGTGCCAGCTCACCGGGACAGGGCATGAACACTGAAGCTTTCTTT
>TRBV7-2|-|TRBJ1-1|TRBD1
CASSQEVPAGGNTEAFF
TGTGCCAGCAGCCAAGAAGTCCCCGCAGGGGGAAACACTGAAGCTTTCTTT
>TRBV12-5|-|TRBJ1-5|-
CASGSGAGQPQHF
TGTGCTAGTGGAAGTGGCGCGGGTCAGCCCCAGCATTTT
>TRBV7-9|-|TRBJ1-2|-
CASRGTGANYGYTF
TGTGCCAGCAGGGGTACAGGAGCCAACTATGGCTACACCTTC
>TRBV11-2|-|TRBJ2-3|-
CASRPQGEDTQYF
TGTGCCAGCAGGCCACAGGGTGAGGATACGCAGTATTTT
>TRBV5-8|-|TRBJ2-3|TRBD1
CASSLAGRGHTDTQYF
TGTGCCAGCAGCTTGGCGGGCAGGGGGCACACAGATACGCAGTATTTT
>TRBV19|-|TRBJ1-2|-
CASSLRTDLRNGYTF
TGTGCCAGTAGTCTCCGGACAGATTTGAGGAATGGCTACACCTTC
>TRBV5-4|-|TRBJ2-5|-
CASSPSRGSRGQETQYF
TGTGCCAGCAGCCCATCAAGGGGATCGCGGGGCCAAGAGACCCAGTACTTC
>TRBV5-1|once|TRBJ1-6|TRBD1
CASSLGQDTYNSPLHF
TGCGCCAGCAGCCTCGGACAGGATACCTATAATTCACCCCTCCACTTT
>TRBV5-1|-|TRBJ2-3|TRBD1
CASSGQGYTDTQYF
TGCGCCAGCAGCGGACAGGGATATACAGATACGCAGTATTTT
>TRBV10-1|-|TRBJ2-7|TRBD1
CASRTGTGRHEQYF
TGCGCCAGCAGAACCGGGACAGGGAGGCACGAGCAGTACTTC
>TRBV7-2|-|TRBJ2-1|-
CASSLSGGNSLWDEQFF
TGTGCCAGCAGCTTGTCGGGCGGGAATTCCCTCTGGGATGAGCAGTTCTTC
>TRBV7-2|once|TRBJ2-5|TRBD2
CASRAGGETQYF
TGTGCCAGCAGAGCGGGGGGAGAGACCCAGTACTTC
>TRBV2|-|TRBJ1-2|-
CASSFSGVGYTF
TGTGCCAGCAGCTTCTCAGGGGTGGGCTACACCTTC
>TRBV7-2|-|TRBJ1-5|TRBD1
CASSPTGTANQPQHF
TGTGCCAGCAGCCCGACCGGGACAGCAAATCAGCCCCAGCATTTT
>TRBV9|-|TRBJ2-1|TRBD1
CASSAPPWTGYNEQFF
TGTGCCAGCAGCGCCCCCCCCTGGACAGGGTACAATGAGCAGTTCTTC
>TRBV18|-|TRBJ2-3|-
CASSPVGGPAQDTQYF
TGTGCCAGCTCACCAGTTGGAGGGCCTGCTCAAGATACGCAGTATTTT
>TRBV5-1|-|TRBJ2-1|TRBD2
CASSLGVGGGDNEQFF
TGCGCCAGCAGCTTGGGGGTTGGCGGGGGGGACAATGAGCAGTTCTTC
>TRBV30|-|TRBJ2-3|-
CGGRGGGAMDTQYF
TGTGGGGGTAGGGGAGGGGGGGCCATGGATACGCAGTATTTT
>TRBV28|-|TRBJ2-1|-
CASTSGADEQFF
TGTGCCAGCACCTCAGGGGCTGATGAGCAGTTCTTC
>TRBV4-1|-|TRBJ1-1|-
CASRRDTNTEAFF
TGCGCCAGCAGACGGGACACCAACACTGAAGCTTTCTTT
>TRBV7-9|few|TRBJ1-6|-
CASSPGSIYNSPLHF
TGTGCCAGCAGCCCAGGGTCCATCTATAATTCACCCCTCCACTTT
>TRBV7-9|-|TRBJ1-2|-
CASSFFLDRLYGYTF
TGTGCCAGCAGCTTCTTCTTAGACAGGTTATACGGCTACACCTTC
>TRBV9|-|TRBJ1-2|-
CASSVNQGLYGYTF
TGTGCCAGCAGCGTCAACCAGGGACTCTATGGCTACACCTTC
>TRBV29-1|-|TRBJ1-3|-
CSVALFSGNTIYF
TGCAGCGTGGCCCTGTTCTCTGGAAACACCATATATTTT
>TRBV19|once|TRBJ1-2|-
CASSESTGTYGYTF
TGTGCCAGTAGTGAATCGACAGGCACATATGGCTACACCTTC
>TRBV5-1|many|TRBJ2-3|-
CASSSDSFTDTQYF
TGCGCCAGCAGCTCGGACAGCTTCACGGATACGCAGTATTTT
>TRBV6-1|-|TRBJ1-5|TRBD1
CASRDRTSWNQPQHF
TGTGCCAGCAGGGACAGGACTAGCTGGAATCAGCCCCAGCATTTT